This T cell receptor beta chain was recovered during a study of T cell clones after liver transplantation. Study in general: TCRbeta sequencing after a pre-transplant mixed lymphocyte reaction identified graft-donor-reactive clones, later tracked in post-transplant blood. Subjects received no induction therapy and standard immunosuppression until randomization at 12-24 months post-transplant. Tolerance: complete withdrawal held at least one year, liver enzymes staying within twice normal.

This clone was counted once. Method: immunoSEQ multiplex PCR; TCRdb's copy keeps in-frame clones and lacks some. The data contain 75,000 to 95,000 clones, less than 90% of them singletons. Trimming shortened V by 2 bases and J by 4 bases, and 8 bases separated the two germline ends. The CDR3 is made up of 13 amino acids. CDR1 MNHNS and CDR2 SASEGT come from the germline V gene. The sequenced sample was CD4+ T cells from blood, obtained less than 50 months after liver transplant. This clonotype originated in a human patient who received a liver transplant. The T cells may partly be graft donor cells. This chain uses TRBV6-1 with TRBJ1-2, with no clear D. CDR3 DNA sequence: TGTGCCAGCAGTGAAAATTATGGCTATGGCTACACCTTC. This translates into CASSENYGYGYTF.